Presented here are 27 T cell receptor beta chains from one specimen sequenced in a study of OX40 agonist ivuxolimab in advanced cancers. TCRdb's table, derived via immunoSEQ multiplex PCR, lists solely in-frame clones and lacks some. The sample gives approximately 87,000 clones, 80% to 90% of which show up once; about 4% is in the top ten. Source: CD4+ or CD8+ T cells sorted from blood, taken in a trial of the OX40 agonist ivuxolimab. The receptors originated from an adult with an advanced solid tumor such as melanoma, head and neck, liver or kidney cancer.

V usage is TRBV2 and J usage is TRBJ2-1; D gene ambiguous. This CDR3 spans 12 amino acids. Germline CDR1 and CDR2: SNHLY and FYNNEI. Deletions cut 7 bases from V and 8 bases from J, with 12 bases between. The CDR3 spells CASKSQEYEQFF. The DNA of the CDR3 is TGTGCCAGCAAGTCTCAGGAATATGAGCAGTTCTTC. The variable domain in full, with the rest retrieved from reference TRBV2 and TRBJ2-1, is EPEVTQTPSHQVTQMGQEVILRCVPISNHLYFYWYRQILGQKVEFLVSFYNNEISEKSEIFDDQFSVERPDGSNFTLKIRSTKLEDSAMYFCASKSQEYEQFFGPGTRLTVL.

The chain recombines TRBV30 with TRBJ2-3; 8 bases match TRBD1. The CDR3 extends over 14 amino acids. Germline V gene lookup returns CDR1 GTSNPN and CDR2 SVGIG (reference sequence). The V gene end was trimmed by 3 bases and the J gene end by 4 bases; junction bases not matched to a gene: 6. The CDR3 DNA sequence: TGTGCCTGGAGCTTGACAGGGGCCCCAGATACGCAGTATTTT. Amino acids: CAWSLTGAPDTQYF.

This rearrangement joins TRBV30 to TRBJ2-7, with D perhaps given as TRBD1 or TRBD2 (5 bases each). Trimming removed 4 bases at V and 5 bases at J, with 12 bases between. This CDR3 comprises 12 residues. The germline gives CDR1 GTSNPN, CDR2 SVGIG (reference sequence). CDR3 protein: CAWTFGDHEQYF. CDR3 bases: TGTGCCTGGACTTTCGGGGACCACGAGCAGTACTTC.

The CDR3 here is CASSYSRAGLAYEQYF. CDR3 sequence (DNA): TGTGCCAGCAGTTACTCGAGGGCGGGGTTGGCCTACGAGCAGTACTTC. The genes are TRBV6-5 and TRBJ2-5; perhaps TRBD2 as D (6 bases). The J call may be wrong; the DNA end is better matched by TRBJ2-7. CDR1 MNHEY and CDR2 SVGAGI come from the germline V gene. The CDR3 extends over 16 amino acids.

This clone was picked up one time. The chain joins TRBV5-8 to TRBJ2-5; D is possibly TRBD2 (5 bases). CDR3 size: 14 residues. V lost 4 bases, J lost 5 bases, and 15 bases lay in between. CDR1 is SGHTS and CDR2 is YDEGEE in the germline V gene. CDR3: CASSRGTGFETQYF. The CDR3 nucleotides read TGTGCCAGCAGCCGGGGTACGGGGTTTGAGACCCAGTACTTC.

The gene calls are TRBV11-2 and TRBJ2-7; D is unresolved. With 5 bases removed from V and 0 bases from J, the gap between germline ends came to 8 bases. The germline V gene has CDR1 SGHAT and CDR2 FQNNGV. The CDR3 is made up of 13 amino acids. DNA of the CDR3: TGTGCCAGCAGCCCATCGGGCTCCTACGAGCAGTACTTC. Amino acid sequence: CASSPSGSYEQYF. The full variable domain, completed using reference TRBV11-2 and TRBJ2-7, is EAGVAQSPRYKIIEKRQSVAFWCNPISGHATLYWYQQILGQGPKLLIQFQNNGVVDDSQLPKDRFSAERLKGVDSTLKIQPAKLEDSAVYLCASSPSGSYEQYFGPGTRLTVT.

The CDR3 DNA reads as TGTGCTAGTGGTCTCGGGGAGGGGGATACCGGGGAGCTGTTTTTT. Amino acids: CASGLGEGDTGELFF. J is TRBJ2-2 and V is TRBV12-5; D is possibly TRBD2 (7 bases). The V end was cut by 5 bases, the J end by 5 bases, with 15 bases between. Germline V gene sequence: CDR1 LGHNT, CDR2 FRNRAP. The CDR3 has 15 amino acids.

As to this clone: This same CDR3 is encoded by further DNA sequences in the sample. The chain combines TRBV6-5 with TRBJ2-2, with 8 bases fitting TRBD1. The CDR3 totals 16 residues. The V gene end was trimmed by 0 bases and the J gene end by 4 bases; junction bases not matched to a gene: 4. Germline lookup yields CDR1 MNHEY and CDR2 SVGAGI. The CDR3 sequence: CASSYSTGAGTGELFF. The CDR3 DNA reads TGTGCCAGCAGTTACTCGACAGGGGCGGGCACCGGGGAGCTGTTTTTT.

The chain recombines TRBV5-6 with TRBJ2-1; D unclear. This CDR3 contains 12 residues. Deletions cut 2 bases from V and 4 bases from J, with 4 bases between. Germline V CDR1 and CDR2: SGHDT, YYEEEE. The CDR3 DNA reads as TGTGCCAGCAGCTTTAAATACAATGAGCAGTTCTTC. As protein: CASSFKYNEQFF.

CDR3 sequence (DNA): TGTGCCAGCATTTCGACTAGCGGCGGCTACGAGCAGTACTTC. Encoded protein: CASISTSGGYEQYF. This chain joins TRBV2 and TRBJ2-7; 9 nucleotides align to TRBD2. Per the germline V gene, CDR1 is SNHLY and CDR2 is FYNNEI. The trim removed 7 bases at V and 3 bases at J, leaving 7 bases unmatched. CDR3 size: 14 residues.

The gene calls are TRBV29-1 and TRBJ1-4, with D possibly being TRBD1 (6 bases). The V end was cut by 2 bases, the J end by 6 bases, with 13 bases between. Germline loops: CDR1 SQVTM, CDR2 ANQGSEA. This CDR3 has 14 residues. CDR3 sequence reads: CSVEWVQGDEKLFF. Here the CDR3 DNA reads TGCAGCGTTGAATGGGTACAGGGCGATGAAAAACTGTTTTTT.

The chain carries TRBV19 and TRBJ2-1, with D perhaps matching TRBD2 (6 bases). CDR3 length equals 13 residues. CDR1 is LNHDA and CDR2 is SQIVND in the germline V gene (reference sequence). The ends were cut back, 7 bases at V and 7 bases at J, with 14 bases in the middle. The CDR3 reads CASKREYGNEQFF. The CDR3 nucleotides read TGTGCCAGTAAACGGGAGTACGGAAATGAGCAGTTCTTC.

This chain joins TRBV5-5 and TRBJ2-7; TRBD2 matches 12 bases. Germline V gene sequence: CDR1 SGHKS, CDR2 YYEKEE (reference sequence). The CDR3 loop spans 16 amino acids. After removal of 4 bases from V and 1 base from J, the junction contained 6 bases not matched to a gene. The CDR3 nucleotides are TGTGCCAGCAGCCAACTAGCGGGAGGTTTGTCCTACGAGCAGTACTTC. It yields the protein CASSQLAGGLSYEQYF. Using reference TRBV5-5 and TRBJ2-7 for the parts outside the CDR3, the full variable domain is DAGVTQSPTHLIKTRGQQVTLRCSPISGHKSVSWYQQVLGQGPQFIFQYYEKEERGRGNFPDRFSARQFPNYSSELNVNALLLGDSALYLCASSQLAGGLSYEQYFGPGTRLTVT.

The chain has TRBV6-5 and TRBJ1-1, with D perhaps TRBD1 (5 bases). The V end was cut by 10 bases, the J end by 1 base, with 16 bases between. The germline V gene encodes CDR1 MNHEY and CDR2 SVGAGI. The CDR3 consists of 14 residues. CDR3: CATTTGRGNTEAFF. Written as DNA, the CDR3 is TGTGCCACCACGACGGGGAGGGGGAACACTGAAGCTTTCTTT.

The genes are TRBV5-1 and TRBJ1-4, with a tentative D call TRBD1 (5 bases). Trimming took 0 bases from V and 4 from J, leaving 7 bases between them. The CDR3 has 14 residues. Germline V gene data show CDR1 as SGHRS and CDR2 as YFSETQ. In nucleotides, the CDR3 is TGCGCCAGCAGCTTGGGGGACTATAATGAAAAACTGTTTTTT. It yields the protein CASSLGDYNEKLFF.

V usage is TRBV7-9 and J usage is TRBJ2-5; TRBD2 matches 14 bases. J was trimmed by 3 bases and V by 8 bases; bases with no gene match: 2. CDR1 and CDR2 from the germline V gene are SEHNR and FQNEAQ (reference sequence). This CDR3 is 14 amino acids long. As DNA, the CDR3 is TGTGCCAGCCTGGGACTAGCGGGAGAAGAGACCCAGTACTTC. Amino acid sequence: CASLGLAGEETQYF.

The chain links TRBV6-1 to TRBJ2-5; 8 bases map to TRBD1. Germline CDR1 reads MNHNS; CDR2 reads SASEGT. The length of the CDR3 is 14 residues. V gave up 6 bases and J gave up 7 bases; unmatched junction bases: 10. CDR3 amino acids: CASRPGGNLGTQYF. CDR3 bases: TGTGCCAGCAGGCCAGGGGGCAACTTGGGGACCCAGTACTTC.

This chain uses TRBV5-5 with TRBJ2-3; 7 nucleotides line up with TRBD1. The CDR3 sequence is 15 residues long. Germline V gene sequence: CDR1 SGHKS, CDR2 YYEKEE (reference sequence). After removal of 4 bases from V and 2 bases from J, the junction contained 7 bases not matched to a gene. CDR3 in DNA: TGTGCCAGCAGCCGGGACAGCCCTCTCACAGATACGCAGTATTTT. It codes for CASSRDSPLTDTQYF.

The chain employs TRBV27 and TRBJ1-4, with D unresolved. The germline V gene has CDR1 MNHEY and CDR2 SMNVEV (reference sequence). The CDR3 loop spans 15 amino acids. The V gene lost 0 bases and the J gene lost 5 bases, with 10 bases spanning the gap. CDR3 region: CASSLSISLNEKLFF. DNA for the CDR3: TGTGCCAGCAGTTTATCAATCAGTCTAAATGAAAAACTGTTTTTT.

This chain links TRBV5-5 with TRBJ1-5; maybe TRBD1 (6 bases). This CDR3 is built from 17 residues. V shed 0 bases and J shed 0 bases, with 13 bases lying between them. Germline assignment: CDR1 SGHKS and CDR2 YYEKEE (reference sequence). CDR3 nucleotide sequence: TGTGCCAGCAGCTTGGCGGGGGGCCCATATAGCAATCAGCCCCAGCATTTT. This codes for CASSLAGGPYSNQPQHF.

Only a few counts were recorded for this clone. The chain links TRBV29-1 to TRBJ1-1; D is possibly TRBD1 (6 bases). The CDR3 sequence is 14 residues long. Trimming stripped 2 bases from V and 4 bases from J, with 14 bases between. In germline, CDR1 is SQVTM, CDR2 ANQGSEA. CDR3 DNA sequence: TGCAGCGTTGAACAGGGGTATGGCGGCACTGAAGCTTTCTTT. As protein: CSVEQGYGGTEAFF.

The chain has TRBV28 and TRBJ1-5; D is uncertain. Per germline, CDR1 MDHEN and CDR2 SYDVKM. V lost 5 bases and J 4 bases, leaving 15 bases between the germline ends. This CDR3 is 15 amino acids long. CDR3 DNA: TGTGCCAGCAGTCTCCCCGCACCCGTGAATCAGCCCCAGCATTTT. Its translation: CASSLPAPVNQPQHF. The full variable domain, completed using reference TRBV28 and TRBJ1-5, is DVKVTQSSRYLVKRTGEKVFLECVQDMDHENMFWYRQDPGLGLRLIYFSYDVKMKEKGDIPEGYSVSREKKERFSLILESASTNQTSMYLCASSLPAPVNQPQHFGDGTRLSIL.

The chain employs TRBV10-1 and TRBJ2-7; D gene uncertain. Germline CDR1 and CDR2: WNHNN and SYGVQD (reference sequence). V gave up 6 bases and J gave up 3 bases, with 12 bases separating them. This CDR3 is 13 amino acids long. The CDR3 region has the DNA TGCGCCAGCAGCCCTTCGGGTCGCTACGAGCAGTACTTC. Translation: CASSPSGRYEQYF.

The V and J genes are TRBV28 and TRBJ1-3, with 7 bases aligning to TRBD1. The CDR3 has 17 residues. J gave up 4 bases and V 5 bases, and 14 bases lay outside the gene matches. Per the germline V gene, CDR1 is MDHEN and CDR2 is SYDVKM. The CDR3 sequence is CASSKKAGTALGNTIYF. In DNA form, the CDR3 reads TGTGCCAGCAGTAAAAAAGCCGGGACAGCTCTGGGAAACACCATATATTTT.

The chain combines TRBV5-1 with TRBJ1-2, with D unresolved. Trimming cost V 1 base and J 8 bases, with 12 bases left between them. Germline CDR1 is SGHRS and CDR2 is YFSETQ. This CDR3 comprises 13 residues. CDR3 amino acids: CASSLSGVRGYTF. CDR3 DNA: TGCGCCAGCAGCTTGTCAGGCGTTCGGGGCTACACCTTC. Drawing the rest from reference TRBV5-1 and TRBJ1-2, the complete variable domain is KAGVTQTPRYLIKTRGQQVTLSCSPISGHRSVSWYQQTPGQGLQFLFEYFSETQRNKGNFPGRFSGRQFSNSRSEMNVSTLELGDSALYLCASSLSGVRGYTFGSGTRLTVV.

A single count supports this clone. The rearrangement links TRBV7-9 to TRBJ2-3, with 16 bases that match TRBD2. This CDR3 is built from 17 residues. V lost 5 bases and J lost 6; bases outside the gene matches: 8. The V gene's germline CDR1 is SEHNR and CDR2 FQNEAQ (reference sequence). The CDR3 protein is CASSRGLAGGPRDTQYF. The CDR3, as DNA: TGTGCCAGCAGCAGGGGACTAGCGGGAGGGCCTCGGGATACGCAGTATTTT. Drawing the rest from reference TRBV7-9 and TRBJ2-3, the complete variable domain is DTGVSQNPRHKITKRGQNVTFRCDPISEHNRLYWYRQTLGQGPEFLTYFQNEAQLEKSRLLSDRFSAERPKGSFSTLEIQRTEQGDSAMYLCASSRGLAGGPRDTQYFGPGTRLTVL.

This chain links TRBV6-1 with TRBJ2-7, with no clear D. Germline-derived CDR1 and CDR2 are MNHNS and SASEGT. The CDR3 has 12 residues. Trimming took off 3 bases at V and 4 bases at J, with 7 bases between the two ends. The chain's CDR3 is CASSESYYEQYF. The CDR3 bases are TGTGCCAGCAGTGAGTCGTATTACGAGCAGTACTTC.